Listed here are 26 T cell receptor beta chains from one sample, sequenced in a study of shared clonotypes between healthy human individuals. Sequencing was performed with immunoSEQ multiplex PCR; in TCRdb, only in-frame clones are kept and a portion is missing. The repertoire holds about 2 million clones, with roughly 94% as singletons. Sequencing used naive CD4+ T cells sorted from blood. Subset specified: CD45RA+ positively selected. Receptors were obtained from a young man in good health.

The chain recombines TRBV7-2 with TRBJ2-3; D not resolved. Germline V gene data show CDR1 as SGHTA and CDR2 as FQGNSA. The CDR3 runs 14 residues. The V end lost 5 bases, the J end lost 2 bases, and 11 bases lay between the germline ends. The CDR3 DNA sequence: TGTGCCAGCAGCCCCGGAGTCTTCACAGATACGCAGTATTTT. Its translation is CASSPGVFTDTQYF.

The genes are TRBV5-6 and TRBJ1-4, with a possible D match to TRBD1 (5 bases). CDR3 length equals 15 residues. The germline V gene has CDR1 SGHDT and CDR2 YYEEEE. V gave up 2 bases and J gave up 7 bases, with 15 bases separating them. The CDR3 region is CASSLGGRGIEKLFF. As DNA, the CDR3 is TGTGCCAGCAGCTTAGGCGGTAGGGGTATTGAAAAACTGTTTTTT.

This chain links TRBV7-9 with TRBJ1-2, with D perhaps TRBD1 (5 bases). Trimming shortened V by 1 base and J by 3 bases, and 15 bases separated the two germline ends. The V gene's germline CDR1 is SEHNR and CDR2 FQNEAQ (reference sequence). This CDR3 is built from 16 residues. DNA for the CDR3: TGTGCCAGCAGCTTAGGAAGGGGACCCCCTGACTATGGCTACACCTTC. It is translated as CASSLGRGPPDYGYTF.

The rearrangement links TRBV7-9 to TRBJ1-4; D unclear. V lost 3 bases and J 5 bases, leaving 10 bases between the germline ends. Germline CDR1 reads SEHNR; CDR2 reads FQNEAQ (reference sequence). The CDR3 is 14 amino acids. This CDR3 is CASSFGFQNEKLFF. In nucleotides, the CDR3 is TGTGCCAGCAGCTTTGGGTTCCAGAATGAAAAACTGTTTTTT.

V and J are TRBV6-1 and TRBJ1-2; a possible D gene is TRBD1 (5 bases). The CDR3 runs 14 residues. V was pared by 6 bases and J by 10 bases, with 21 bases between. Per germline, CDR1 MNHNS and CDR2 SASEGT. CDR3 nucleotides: TGTGCCAGCAGACCCGACAGTGACCTATTTTCCTACACCTTC. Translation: CASRPDSDLFSYTF.

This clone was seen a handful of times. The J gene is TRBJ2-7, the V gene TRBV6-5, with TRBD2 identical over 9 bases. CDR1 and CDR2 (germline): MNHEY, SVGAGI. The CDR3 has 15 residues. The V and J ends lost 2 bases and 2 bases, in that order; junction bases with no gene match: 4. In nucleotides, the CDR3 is TGTGCCAGCAGTTACGGGCGGGAGGGCCCCTACGAGCAGTACTTC. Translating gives CASSYGREGPYEQYF.

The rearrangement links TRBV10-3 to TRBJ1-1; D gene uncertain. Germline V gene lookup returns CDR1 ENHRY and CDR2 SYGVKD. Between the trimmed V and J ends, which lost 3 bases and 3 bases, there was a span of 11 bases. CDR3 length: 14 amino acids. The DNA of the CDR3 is TGTGCCATCAGTGAAAGGCAAAAACACACTGAAGCTTTCTTT. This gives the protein CAISERQKHTEAFF.

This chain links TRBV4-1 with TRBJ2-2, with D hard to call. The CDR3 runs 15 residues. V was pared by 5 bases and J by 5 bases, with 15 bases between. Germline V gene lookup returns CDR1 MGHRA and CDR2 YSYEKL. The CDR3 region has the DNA TGCGCCAGCAGCAGATCAGCTGGGGTTACCGGGGAGCTGTTTTTT. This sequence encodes CASSRSAGVTGELFF.

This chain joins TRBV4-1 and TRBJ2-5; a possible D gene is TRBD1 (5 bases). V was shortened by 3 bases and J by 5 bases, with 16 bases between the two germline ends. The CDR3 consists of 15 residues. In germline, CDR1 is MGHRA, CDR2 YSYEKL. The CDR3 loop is CASSQLGWGMETQYF. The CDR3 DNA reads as TGCGCCAGCAGCCAGCTGGGGTGGGGCATGGAGACCCAGTACTTC.

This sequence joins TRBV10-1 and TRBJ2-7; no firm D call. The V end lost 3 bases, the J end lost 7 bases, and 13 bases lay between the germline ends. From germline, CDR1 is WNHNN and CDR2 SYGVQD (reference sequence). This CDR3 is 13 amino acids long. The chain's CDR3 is CASSESWTMEQYF. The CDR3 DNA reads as TGCGCCAGCAGTGAATCGTGGACGATGGAGCAGTACTTC.

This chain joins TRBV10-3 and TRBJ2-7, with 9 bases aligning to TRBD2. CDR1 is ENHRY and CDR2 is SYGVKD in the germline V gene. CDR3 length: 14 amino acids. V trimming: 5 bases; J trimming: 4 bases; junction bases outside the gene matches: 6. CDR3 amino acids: CAISPSGNLYEQYF. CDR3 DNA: TGTGCCATCAGTCCTAGCGGGAATTTGTACGAGCAGTACTTC.

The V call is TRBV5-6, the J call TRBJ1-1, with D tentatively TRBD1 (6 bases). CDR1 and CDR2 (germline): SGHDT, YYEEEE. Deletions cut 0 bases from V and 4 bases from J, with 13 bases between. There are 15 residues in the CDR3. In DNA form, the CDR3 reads TGTGCCAGCAGCTTGGACTCAGGGGCCCCCACTGAAGCTTTCTTT. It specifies CASSLDSGAPTEAFF.

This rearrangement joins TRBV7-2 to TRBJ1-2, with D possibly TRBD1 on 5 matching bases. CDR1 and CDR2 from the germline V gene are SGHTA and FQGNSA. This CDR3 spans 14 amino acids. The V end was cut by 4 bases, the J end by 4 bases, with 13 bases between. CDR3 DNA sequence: TGTGCCAGCAGCTCCGAGACAGTCGTCTATGGCTACACCTTC. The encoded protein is CASSSETVVYGYTF.

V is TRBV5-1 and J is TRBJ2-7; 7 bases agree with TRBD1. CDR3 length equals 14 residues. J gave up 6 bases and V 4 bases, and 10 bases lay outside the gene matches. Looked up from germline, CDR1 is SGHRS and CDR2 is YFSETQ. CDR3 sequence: CASSPTGNGGEQYF. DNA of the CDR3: TGCGCCAGCAGCCCGACAGGGAACGGAGGCGAGCAGTACTTC.

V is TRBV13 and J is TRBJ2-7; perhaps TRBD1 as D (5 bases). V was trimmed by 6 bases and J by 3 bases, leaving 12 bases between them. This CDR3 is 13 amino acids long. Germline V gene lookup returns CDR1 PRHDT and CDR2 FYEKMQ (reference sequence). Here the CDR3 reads CASRGPHLYEQYF. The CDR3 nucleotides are TGTGCCAGCAGGGGGCCCCACCTCTACGAGCAGTACTTC.

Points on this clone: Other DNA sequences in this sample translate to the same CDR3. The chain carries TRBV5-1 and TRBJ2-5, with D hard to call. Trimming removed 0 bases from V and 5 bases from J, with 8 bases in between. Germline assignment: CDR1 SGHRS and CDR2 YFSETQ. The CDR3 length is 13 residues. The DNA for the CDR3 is TGCGCCAGCAGCTTGGAGGGTAGGGAGACCCAGTACTTC. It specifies CASSLEGRETQYF.

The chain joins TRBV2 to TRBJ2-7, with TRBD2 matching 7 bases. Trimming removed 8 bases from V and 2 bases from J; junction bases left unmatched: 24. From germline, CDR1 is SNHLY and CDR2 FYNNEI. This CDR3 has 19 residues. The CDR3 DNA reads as TGTGCCAGCGTGCCCCTTTGGGTCCCACCCCCAGCGGGGCCCTACGAGCAGTACTTC. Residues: CASVPLWVPPPAGPYEQYF.

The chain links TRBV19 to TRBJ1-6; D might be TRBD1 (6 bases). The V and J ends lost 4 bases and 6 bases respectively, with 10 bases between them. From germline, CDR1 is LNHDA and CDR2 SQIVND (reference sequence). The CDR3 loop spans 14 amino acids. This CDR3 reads CASSRTEINSPLHF. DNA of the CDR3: TGTGCCAGTAGTAGGACAGAAATTAATTCACCCCTCCACTTT.

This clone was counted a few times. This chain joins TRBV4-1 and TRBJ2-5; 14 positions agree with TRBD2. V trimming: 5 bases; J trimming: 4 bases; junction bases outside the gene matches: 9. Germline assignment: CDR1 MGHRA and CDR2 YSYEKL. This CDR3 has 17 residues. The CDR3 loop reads CASSTRTSGGLGETQYF. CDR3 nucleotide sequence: TGCGCCAGCAGCACCCGGACTAGCGGGGGGTTAGGAGAGACCCAGTACTTC.

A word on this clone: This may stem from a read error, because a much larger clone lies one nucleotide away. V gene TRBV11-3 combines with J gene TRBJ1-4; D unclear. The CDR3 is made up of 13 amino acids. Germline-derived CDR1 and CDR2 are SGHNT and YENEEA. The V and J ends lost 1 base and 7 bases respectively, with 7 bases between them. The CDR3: CASSLGESEKLFF. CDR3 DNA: TGTGCCAGCAGCTTAGGGGAGAGTGAAAAACTGTTTTTT.

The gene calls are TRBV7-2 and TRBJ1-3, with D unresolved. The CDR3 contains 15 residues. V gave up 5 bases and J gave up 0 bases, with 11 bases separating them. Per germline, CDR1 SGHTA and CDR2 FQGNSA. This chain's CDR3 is CASSEGRSSGNTIYF. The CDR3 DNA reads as TGTGCCAGCAGCGAAGGACGGTCCTCTGGAAACACCATATATTTT.

The CDR3 DNA sequence: TGTGCCAGCAGTCCGACAGGGATAAATGAAAAACTGTTTTTT. Protein sequence: CASSPTGINEKLFF. The chain couples TRBV7-8 to TRBJ1-4; 7 nucleotides agree with TRBD1. The germline CDR1 and CDR2 sequences are SGHVS and FQNEAQ. CDR3 size: 14 residues. After removal of 6 bases from V and 5 bases from J, the junction contained 6 bases not matched to a gene. The full variable domain, its missing parts supplied by reference TRBV7-8 and TRBJ1-4, is GAGVSQSPRYKVAKRGQDVALRCDPISGHVSLFWYQQALGQGPEFLTYFQNEAQLDKSGLPSDRFFAERPEGSVSTLKIQRTQQEDSAVYLCASSPTGINEKLFFGSGTQLSVL.

The CDR3 protein is CASSPYTLSYNEQFF. The CDR3, as DNA: TGCGCCAGCAGCCCCTACACACTTTCCTACAATGAGCAGTTCTTC. The chain carries TRBV5-1 and TRBJ2-1; D gene unclear. Germline CDR1 is SGHRS and CDR2 is YFSETQ. The CDR3 covers 15 residues. The V gene lost 4 bases and the J gene lost 1 base, with 12 bases spanning the gap.

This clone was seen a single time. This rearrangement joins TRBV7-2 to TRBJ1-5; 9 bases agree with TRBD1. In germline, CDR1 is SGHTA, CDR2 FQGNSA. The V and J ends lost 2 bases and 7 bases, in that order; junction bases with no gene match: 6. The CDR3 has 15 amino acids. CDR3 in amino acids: CASSLTGGAWQPQHF. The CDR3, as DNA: TGTGCCAGCAGCTTAACAGGGGGCGCATGGCAGCCCCAGCATTTT.

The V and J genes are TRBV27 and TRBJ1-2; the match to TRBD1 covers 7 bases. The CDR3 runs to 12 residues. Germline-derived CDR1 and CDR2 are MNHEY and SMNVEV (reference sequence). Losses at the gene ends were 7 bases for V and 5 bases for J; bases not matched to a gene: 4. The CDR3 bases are TGTGCCAGCACCCGACAGGGTTATGGCTACACCTTC. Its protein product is CASTRQGYGYTF.

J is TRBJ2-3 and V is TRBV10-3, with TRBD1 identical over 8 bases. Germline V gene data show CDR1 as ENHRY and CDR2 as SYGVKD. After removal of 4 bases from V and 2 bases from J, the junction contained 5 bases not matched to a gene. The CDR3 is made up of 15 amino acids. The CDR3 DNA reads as TGTGCCATCAGTGGGCGACAGGGGTTCACAGATACGCAGTATTTT. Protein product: CAISGRQGFTDTQYF.